This T cell receptor (beta chain) was retrieved from a study of blood T cell repertoires in COVID-19. V was pared by 2 bases and J by 4 bases, with 16 bases of the junction left unmatched. There are 19 residues in the CDR3. Germline assignment: CDR1 MNHEY and CDR2 SVGEGT. Clones were sequenced by immunoSEQ multiplex PCR, and TCRdb holds only the in-frame ones, with some missing. This table holds 150,000 or so clones, over 90% found once. The V and J genes are TRBV6-2 or TRBV6-3 and TRBJ1-2, with TRBD1 matching 10 bases. This TCR was recovered from a woman aged 60-75 years with COVID-19, enrolled during active disease. Sequencing used peripheral blood. The chain's CDR3 is CASSYVTRTGGQTPYGYTF. The CDR3 DNA reads as TGTGCCAGCAGTTACGTCACGAGGACAGGGGGTCAGACCCCCTATGGCTACACCTTC.